These T cell receptor beta chains were read from a single sample in a study of OX40 agonist ivuxolimab in advanced cancers. Generated by immunoSEQ multiplex PCR, the TCRdb table keeps only in-frame clones and is missing some. The sample has 20,000 to 25,000 clones, under 85% seen once. Sequencing used CD4+ or CD8+ T cells sorted from blood, obtained in a trial of the OX40 agonist ivuxolimab. All receptors derive from an adult with an advanced solid tumor such as melanoma, head and neck, liver or kidney cancer. CDR3s include the opening cysteine and the closing phenylalanine or tryptophan. The D gene is left open where the match is weak. The size field is filled for only some rows; it gives once, few, many or a size class.

clone_size j_call d_call v_call cdr3_aa cdr3_nt
. TRBJ2-3 . TRBV27 CASSLRSRAGTDTQYF TGTGCCAGCAGTTTAAGATCCCGGGCCGGCACAGATACGCAGTATTTT
. TRBJ1-2 . TRBV27 CASSSAGAQVAF TGTGCCAGCAGCTCGGCAGGGGCCCAAGTTGCCTTC
. TRBJ1-4 . TRBV7-2 CASSAQGIELFF TGTGCCAGCAGCGCACAGGGAATAGAACTGTTTTTT
. TRBJ1-2 . TRBV7-2 CASSLRTNNYGYTF TGTGCCAGCAGCTTACGTACCAATAACTATGGCTACACCTTC
. TRBJ2-5 . TRBV5-8 CASRDGASWGETQYF TGTGCCAGCAGGGATGGGGCGAGTTGGGGAGAGACCCAGTACTTC
. TRBJ2-7 TRBD1 TRBV7-6 CASSSTGGSYEQYF TGTGCCAGCAGCTCGACAGGGGGGTCCTACGAGCAGTACTTC
. TRBJ2-7 . TRBV4-3 CASSQDLGGSEYEQYF TGCGCCAGCAGCCAAGATTTGGGGGGCTCGGAGTACGAGCAGTACTTC
. TRBJ1-1 . TRBV6-1 CASTWGSVGAFF TGTGCCAGCACATGGGGTTCTGTTGGAGCTTTCTTT
. TRBJ1-1 . TRBV6-5 CASSYSGHTEAFF TGTGCCAGCAGTTACTCTGGACACACTGAAGCTTTCTTT
. TRBJ2-1 TRBD1 TRBV5-4 CASSPGTGGEYEQFF TGTGCCAGCAGCCCCGGGACAGGGGGCGAGTATGAGCAGTTCTTC
. TRBJ1-2 . TRBV27 CASSLSVGGLGYGYTF TGTGCCAGCAGTTTATCAGTCGGGGGGTTAGGCTATGGCTACACCTTC
medium-sized TRBJ2-1 . TRBV6-5 CASQTSGNYNEQFF TGTGCCAGCCAAACCTCAGGGAACTACAATGAGCAGTTCTTC
. TRBJ2-5 TRBD2 TRBV19 CASSITSGNQETQYF TGTGCCAGTAGTATAACTAGCGGAAACCAAGAGACCCAGTACTTC
once TRBJ2-5 . TRBV9 CASSPRGDGAYQETQYF TGTGCCAGCAGCCCCCGGGGTGACGGGGCTTACCAAGAGACCCAGTACTTC
. TRBJ2-7 . TRBV7-2 CASSWGADEQYF TGTGCCAGCAGCTGGGGGGCGGACGAGCAGTACTTC
. TRBJ1-2 TRBD1 TRBV30 CAWSTGDWGYGYTF TGTGCCTGGAGTACAGGGGATTGGGGCTATGGCTACACCTTC
. TRBJ2-2 TRBD2 TRBV2 CASMTSGDTGELFF TGTGCCAGCATGACTAGCGGGGACACCGGGGAGCTGTTTTTT
. TRBJ1-2 . TRBV11-3 CASSFFRKQNYGYTF TGTGCCAGCAGCTTCTTCCGCAAACAAAACTATGGCTACACCTTC
. TRBJ2-1 . TRBV7-9 CASKMSWLATYNEQFF TGTGCCAGCAAGATGAGTTGGCTAGCGACCTACAATGAGCAGTTCTTC
few TRBJ2-5 TRBD2 TRBV5-1 CASSKTSGGPGETQYF TGCGCCAGCAGCAAGACTAGCGGGGGGCCGGGGGAGACCCAGTACTTC
. TRBJ2-2 TRBD2 TRBV29-1 CSVALAGGRSGELFF TGCAGCGTGGCTCTAGCGGGGGGGCGGTCCGGGGAGCTGTTTTTT
few TRBJ2-2 . TRBV7-8 CASSLWGAPTGELFF TGTGCCAGCAGCTTATGGGGGGCCCCCACCGGGGAGCTGTTTTTT
. TRBJ2-1 TRBD2 TRBV5-6 CASSLALAGNNEQFF TGTGCCAGCAGCTTAGCGCTAGCGGGAAACAATGAGCAGTTCTTC
. TRBJ2-7 TRBD1 TRBV19 CASSIPSTGPSSYEQYF TGTGCCAGTAGTATCCCCTCGACAGGGCCGAGCTCCTACGAGCAGTACTTC
. TRBJ2-7 . TRBV4-3 CASSQGSDYEQYF TGCGCCAGCAGCCAAGGTTCGGACTACGAGCAGTACTTC
once TRBJ2-6 . TRBV4-3 CASSQESYRAGANVLTF TGCGCCAGCAGCCAAGAGTCGTACAGGGCCGGGGCCAACGTCCTGACTTTC
once TRBJ2-7 . TRBV5-1 CASSLAPEVYEQYF TGCGCCAGCAGCTTGGCACCCGAAGTCTACGAGCAGTACTTC
. TRBJ2-3 . TRBV7-3 CASSLMGNTDTQYF TGTGCCAGCAGCTTAATGGGGAACACAGATACGCAGTATTTT
few TRBJ1-6 . TRBV5-1 CASSSKTLESNSPLHF TGCGCCAGCAGCTCGAAGACTCTTGAGTCTAATTCACCCCTCCACTTT
. TRBJ2-7 . TRBV18 CASSPIDATYEQYF TGTGCCAGCTCACCAATAGATGCTACCTACGAGCAGTACTTC
. TRBJ1-3 TRBD1 TRBV7-9 CASSLGLGQGRNTIYF TGTGCCAGCAGCTTAGGGTTGGGACAGGGTCGGAACACCATATATTTT
. TRBJ2-7 TRBD1 TRBV6-1 CASSEAMDRGAEQYF TGTGCCAGCAGTGAAGCGATGGACAGGGGAGCCGAGCAGTACTTC
. TRBJ2-3 TRBD2 TRBV4-2 CASSRGGGTSTDTQYF TGTGCCAGCAGCCGCGGGGGGGGAACTAGCACAGATACGCAGTATTTT
. TRBJ2-7 . TRBV6-5 CASSYSGETYEQYF TGTGCCAGCAGTTACTCGGGGGAAACCTACGAGCAGTACTTC
few TRBJ2-3 . TRBV7-6 CASSSRLGRSTDTQYF TGTGCCAGCAGCTCGCGATTGGGACGGAGCACAGATACGCAGTATTTT
. TRBJ2-1 . TRBV10-3 CAISEEEGGVYNEQFF TGTGCCATCAGTGAGGAGGAGGGGGGGGTCTACAATGAGCAGTTCTTC
few TRBJ1-2 . TRBV5-8 CASSPRAYGYTF TGTGCCAGCAGTCCAAGGGCCTATGGCTACACCTTC
. TRBJ2-1 TRBD2 TRBV9 CASSALLAGTYNEQFF TGTGCCAGCAGCGCCCTTTTAGCGGGGACCTACAATGAGCAGTTCTTC
. TRBJ2-7 . TRBV30 CAWRHQGGEQYF TGTGCCTGGAGACACCAGGGGGGCGAGCAGTACTTC
. TRBJ2-7 . TRBV19 CASSMGDSYEQYF TGTGCCAGTAGTATGGGGGACTCCTACGAGCAGTACTTC
. TRBJ2-7 TRBD2 TRBV5-6 CASTRSFSGGAYEQYF TGTGCCAGCACCCGGTCGTTCAGCGGGGGAGCCTACGAGCAGTACTTC
. TRBJ2-7 . TRBV7-9 CASSLGLGTAEQYF TGTGCCAGCAGCTTAGGATTGGGGACCGCCGAGCAGTACTTC
. TRBJ2-1 . TRBV7-9 CASSPERLSSYNEQFF TGTGCCAGCAGCCCTGAACGGCTGAGCTCCTACAATGAGCAGTTCTTC
once TRBJ2-2 TRBD1 TRBV7-2 CASSFSTGGTGELFF TGTGCCAGCAGCTTCTCGACAGGGGGCACCGGGGAGCTGTTTTTT
. TRBJ1-6 . TRBV5-1 CASSLNRPDNSPLHF TGCGCCAGCAGCTTGAACAGGCCGGATAATTCACCCCTCCACTTT
. TRBJ2-7 . TRBV11-2 CASSLEAGRDGFYEQYF TGTGCCAGCAGCTTAGAGGCAGGTCGGGATGGATTCTACGAGCAGTACTTC